This T cell receptor beta chain was identified during a study of blood T cell repertoires in COVID-19. Across the study: The samples span acute and convalescent COVID-19 from the United States, Italy and Spain. T cells, B-cell-depleted T cells, or PBMCs supplied cDNA or gDNA.

The CDR3 is made up of 16 amino acids. CDR1 and CDR2 from the germline V gene are MNHNS and SASEGT. V gave up 4 bases and J gave up 5 bases, with 20 bases separating them. Produced via immunoSEQ multiplex PCR; TCRdb's table is partial and in-frame only. This table has 35,000 to 40,000 clones, about 85% appearing once. The material sequenced was peripheral blood. The receptor was derived from a human donor in a cohort sampled during active COVID-19. The chain has TRBV6-1 and TRBJ1-1; D might be TRBD1 (6 bases). CDR3 in amino acids: CASSGRGHSPGTEAFF. As DNA, the CDR3 is TGTGCCAGCAGTGGAAGGGGACATTCCCCGGGTACTGAAGCTTTCTTT.